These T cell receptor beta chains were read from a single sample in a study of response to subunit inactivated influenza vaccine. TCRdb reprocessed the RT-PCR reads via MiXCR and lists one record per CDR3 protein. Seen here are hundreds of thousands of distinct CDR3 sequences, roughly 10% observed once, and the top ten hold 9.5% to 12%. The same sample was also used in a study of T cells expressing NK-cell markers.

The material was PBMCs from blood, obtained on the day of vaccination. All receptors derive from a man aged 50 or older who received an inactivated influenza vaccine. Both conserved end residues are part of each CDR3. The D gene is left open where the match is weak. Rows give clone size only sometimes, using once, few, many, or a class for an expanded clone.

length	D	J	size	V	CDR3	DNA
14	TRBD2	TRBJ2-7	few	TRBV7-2	CASEAVAGSYEQYF	TGTGCCAGCGAGGCCGTAGCGGGATCTTACGAGCAGTACTTC
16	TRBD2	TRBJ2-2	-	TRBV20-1	CSTRLAGGSNTGELFF	TGCAGTACTCGACTAGCGGGAGGTTCGAACACCGGGGAGCTGTTTTTT
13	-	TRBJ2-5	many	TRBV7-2	CASSLTNQETQYF	TGTGCCAGCAGCCTGACTAACCAAGAGACCCAGTACTTC
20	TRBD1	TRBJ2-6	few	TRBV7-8	CASSLKRLTGADSGANVLTF	TGTGCCAGCAGCTTAAAGAGATTGACAGGGGCGGACTCTGGGGCCAACGTCCTGACTTTC
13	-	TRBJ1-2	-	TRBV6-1	CASSQNQGPIYTF	TGTGCCAGCAGCCAGAATCAGGGGCCGATCTACACCTTC
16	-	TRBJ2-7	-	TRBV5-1	CASSAQGGAHGYEQYF	TGCGCCAGCAGCGCCCAGGGGGGGGCGCATGGCTACGAGCAGTACTTC
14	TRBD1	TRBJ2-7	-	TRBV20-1	CSARYGQGSYEQYF	TGCAGTGCTCGGTACGGACAGGGTTCCTACGAGCAGTACTTC
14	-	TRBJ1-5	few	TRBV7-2	CASSFGHLNQPQHF	TGTGCCAGCAGCTTTGGGCACCTCAATCAGCCCCAGCATTTT
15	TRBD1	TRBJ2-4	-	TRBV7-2	CASSLVGQGADIQYF	TGTGCCAGCAGCTTAGTCGGACAGGGGGCGGACATTCAGTACTTC
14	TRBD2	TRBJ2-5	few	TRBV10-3	CAIRDGGTGETQYF	TGTGCCATTAGAGACGGGGGGACCGGAGAGACCCAGTACTTC
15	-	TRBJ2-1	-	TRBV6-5	CASSYVLADYNEQFF	TGTGCCAGCAGTTACGTTCTAGCTGACTACAATGAGCAGTTCTTC
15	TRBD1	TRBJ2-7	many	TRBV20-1	CSARPLTGSIYEQYF	TGCAGTGCTAGACCCCTGACAGGGTCCATCTACGAGCAGTACTTC
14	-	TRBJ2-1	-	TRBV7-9	CASSLDTFYNEQFF	TGTGCCAGCAGCTTAGACACTTTTTACAATGAGCAGTTCTTC
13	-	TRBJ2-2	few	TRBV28	CASSLTQAGELFF	TGTGCCAGCAGTTTAACCCAGGCCGGGGAGCTGTTTTTT
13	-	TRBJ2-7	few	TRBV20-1	CSARVVESYEQYF	TGCAGTGCTAGAGTTGTAGAATCCTACGAGCAGTACTTC
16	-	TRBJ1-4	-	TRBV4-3	CASSPHRMGINEKLFF	TGCGCCAGCAGCCCGCACAGGATGGGGATTAATGAAAAACTGTTTTTT
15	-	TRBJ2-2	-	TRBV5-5	CASSLGAPGTGELFF	TGTGCCAGCAGCTTGGGTGCCCCCGGGACCGGGGAGCTGTTTTTT
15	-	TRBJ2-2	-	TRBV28	CASQTGLASTGELFF	TGTGCCTCACAGACGGGGCTAGCGAGTACCGGGGAGCTGTTTTTT
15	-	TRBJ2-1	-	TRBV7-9	CASRLGGAAYNEQFF	TGTGCCAGCAGGCTTGGGGGGGCGGCATACAATGAGCAGTTCTTC
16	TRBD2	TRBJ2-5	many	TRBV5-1	CASSKSPGLVIETQYF	TGCGCCAGCAGCAAGAGCCCGGGACTAGTGATTGAGACCCAGTACTTC
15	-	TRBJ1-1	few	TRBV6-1	CASSQGRAINTEAFF	TGTGCCAGCAGCCAAGGGAGGGCTATTAACACTGAAGCTTTCTTT
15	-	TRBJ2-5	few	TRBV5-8	CASSLQLVIQETQYF	TGTGCCAGCAGCTTGCAGCTGGTAATACAAGAGACCCAGTACTTC
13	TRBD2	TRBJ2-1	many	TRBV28	CASRSGLADEQFF	TGTGCCAGCAGGTCCGGACTAGCGGATGAGCAGTTCTTC
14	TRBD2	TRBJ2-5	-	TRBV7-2	CASSLGGRKETQYF	TGTGCCAGCAGCCTGGGGGGGAGAAAGGAGACCCAGTACTTC
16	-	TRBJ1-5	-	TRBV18	CASSPPHSGLYQPQHF	TGTGCCAGCTCACCACCGCATTCTGGTTTGTATCAGCCCCAGCATTTT
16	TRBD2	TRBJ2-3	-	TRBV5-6	CASSVSGGLGADTQYF	TGTGCCAGCAGCGTTAGCGGGGGGTTGGGCGCAGATACGCAGTATTTT
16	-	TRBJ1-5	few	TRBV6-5	CASSYPGWPINQPQHF	TGTGCCAGCAGTTACCCCGGATGGCCCATAAATCAGCCCCAGCATTTT
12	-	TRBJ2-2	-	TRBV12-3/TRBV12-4	CASTLRGRELFF	TGTGCCAGCACCTTGAGGGGTCGGGAGCTGTTTTTT
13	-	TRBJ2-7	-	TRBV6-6	CASSTGPAYEQYF	TGTGCCAGCAGTACGGGGCCGGCCTACGAGCAGTACTTC
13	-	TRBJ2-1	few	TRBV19	CANPGPPGNEQFF	TGTGCCAATCCGGGGCCCCCGGGGAATGAGCAGTTCTTC